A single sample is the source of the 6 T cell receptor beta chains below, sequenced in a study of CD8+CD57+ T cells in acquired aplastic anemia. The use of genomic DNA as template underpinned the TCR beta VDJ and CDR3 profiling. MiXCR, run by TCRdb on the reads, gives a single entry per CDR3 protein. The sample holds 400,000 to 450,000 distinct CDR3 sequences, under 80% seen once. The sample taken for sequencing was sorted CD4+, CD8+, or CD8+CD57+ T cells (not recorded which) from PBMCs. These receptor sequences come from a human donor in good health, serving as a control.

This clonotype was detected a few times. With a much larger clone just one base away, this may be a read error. CDR3 sequence (DNA): TGCGCCAGCAGCCAAGTTGTGGGGAACTTCTACGAGCAGTACTTC. As protein: CASSQVVGNFYEQYF. The chain links TRBV4-3 to TRBJ2-7; D gene uncertain. Germline loops: CDR1 LGHNA, CDR2 YSLEER. V was trimmed by 1 base and J by 3 bases, leaving 13 bases between them. The length of the CDR3 is 15 residues.

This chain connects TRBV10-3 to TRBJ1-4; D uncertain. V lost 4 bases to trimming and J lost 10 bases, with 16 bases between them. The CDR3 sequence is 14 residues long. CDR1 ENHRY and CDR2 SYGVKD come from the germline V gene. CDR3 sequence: CAISAVGVDGKLFF. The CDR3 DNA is TGTGCCATCAGTGCCGTCGGGGTCGATGGAAAACTGTTTTTT.

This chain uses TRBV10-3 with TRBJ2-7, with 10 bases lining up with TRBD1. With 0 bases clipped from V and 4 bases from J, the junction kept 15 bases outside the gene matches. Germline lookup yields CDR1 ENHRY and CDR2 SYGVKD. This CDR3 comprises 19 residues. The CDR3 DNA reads TGTGCCATCAGTGAGTCGCCATTCCGGACAGGGGGGAATTCTTACGAGCAGTACTTC. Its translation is CAISESPFRTGGNSYEQYF.

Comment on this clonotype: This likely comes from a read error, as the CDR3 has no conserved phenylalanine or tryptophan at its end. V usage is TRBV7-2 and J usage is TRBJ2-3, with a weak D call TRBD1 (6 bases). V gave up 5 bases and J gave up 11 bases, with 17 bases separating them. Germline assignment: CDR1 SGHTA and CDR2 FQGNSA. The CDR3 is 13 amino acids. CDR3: CASSRDRQDQQYH. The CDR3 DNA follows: TGTGCCAGCAGCAGAGATCGACAGGACCAGCAGTATCAT.

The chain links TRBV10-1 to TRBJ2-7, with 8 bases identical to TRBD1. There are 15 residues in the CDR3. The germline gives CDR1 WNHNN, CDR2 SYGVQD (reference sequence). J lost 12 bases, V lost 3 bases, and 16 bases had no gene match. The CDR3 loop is CASSESGQGEGEAYF. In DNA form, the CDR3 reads TGCGCCAGCAGTGAATCCGGACAGGGAGAGGGTGAGGCGTACTTC.

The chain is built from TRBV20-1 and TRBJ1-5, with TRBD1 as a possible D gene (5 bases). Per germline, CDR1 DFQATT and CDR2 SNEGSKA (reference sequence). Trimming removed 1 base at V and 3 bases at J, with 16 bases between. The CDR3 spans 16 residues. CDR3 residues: CSARGLRASFNQPQHF. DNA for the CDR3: TGCAGTGCTAGAGGGCTCAGGGCTAGTTTCAATCAGCCCCAGCATTTT.